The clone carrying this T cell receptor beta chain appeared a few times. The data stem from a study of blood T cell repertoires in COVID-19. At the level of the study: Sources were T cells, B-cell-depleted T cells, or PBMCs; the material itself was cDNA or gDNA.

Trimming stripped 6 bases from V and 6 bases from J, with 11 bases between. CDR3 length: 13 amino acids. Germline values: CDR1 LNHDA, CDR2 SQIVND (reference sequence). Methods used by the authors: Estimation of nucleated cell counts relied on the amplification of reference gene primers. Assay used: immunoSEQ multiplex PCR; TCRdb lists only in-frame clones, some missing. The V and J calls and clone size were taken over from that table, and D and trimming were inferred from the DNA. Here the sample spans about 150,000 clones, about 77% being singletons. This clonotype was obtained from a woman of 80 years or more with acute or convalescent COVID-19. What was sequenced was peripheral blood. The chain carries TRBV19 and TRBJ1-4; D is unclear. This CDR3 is CASRTQSYEKLFF. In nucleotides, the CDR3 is TGTGCCAGTAGAACACAGTCGTATGAAAAACTGTTTTTT.